What follows are 28 T cell receptor beta chains derived from one specimen sequenced in a study of blood T cell repertoires in COVID-19. The repertoire was sequenced with immunoSEQ multiplex PCR; TCRdb's copy has only in-frame clones and lacks some. The sample holds about 370,000 clones, approximately 88% seen once. The sequenced sample consisted of peripheral blood. The source is a woman aged 30 to 39 with COVID-19, enrolled during active disease.

Comment on this clone: At the DNA level, this CDR3 is encoded by other sequences in the same sample as well. This chain joins TRBV5-1 and TRBJ1-4; 9 bases line up with TRBD1. The CDR3 has 15 residues. J gave up 5 bases and V 0 bases, and 2 bases lay outside the gene matches. Germline V lookup: CDR1 SGHRS, CDR2 YFSETQ. The CDR3 bases are TGCGCCAGCAGCTTGGGTGGGACAGGGAATGAAAAACTGTTTTTT. This encodes CASSLGGTGNEKLFF.

The chain employs TRBV19 and TRBJ2-4, with TRBD2 as a possible D gene (6 bases). Germline CDR1 reads LNHDA; CDR2 reads SQIVND (reference sequence). Trimming removed 9 bases from V and 7 bases from J, with 19 bases in between. The CDR3 spans 14 residues. CDR3 in DNA: TGTGCCAGCAGACCGCGGGGCCTTGGGAACATTCAGTACTTC. It codes for CASRPRGLGNIQYF.

The CDR3 reads CASSYRSQTEAFF. The CDR3 DNA reads TGTGCCAGCAGTTACCGATCACAGACTGAAGCTTTCTTT. This chain joins TRBV6-2 or TRBV6-3 and TRBJ1-1; no definite D call. This CDR3 has 13 residues. CDR1 and CDR2 from the germline V gene are MNHEY and SVGEGT. V gave up 2 bases and J gave up 5 bases, with 9 bases separating them.

The chain is built from TRBV11-2 and TRBJ2-3, with D perhaps matching TRBD2 (6 bases). Germline-derived CDR1 and CDR2 are SGHAT and FQNNGV. V lost 2 bases to trimming and J lost 4 bases, with 13 bases between them. This CDR3 has 15 amino acids. The CDR3 region is CASSLWDSEADTQYF. CDR3 nucleotide sequence: TGTGCCAGCAGCTTATGGGACTCCGAGGCAGATACGCAGTATTTT. The full variable domain, completed using reference TRBV11-2 and TRBJ2-3, is EAGVAQSPRYKIIEKRQSVAFWCNPISGHATLYWYQQILGQGPKLLIQFQNNGVVDDSQLPKDRFSAERLKGVDSTLKIQPAKLEDSAVYLCASSLWDSEADTQYFGPGTRLTVL.

CDR3 sequence (DNA): TGTGCCAGCAGCTCGCCGGGACTAGCGGGAAATGAGCAGTTCTTC. Translation gives CASSSPGLAGNEQFF. V usage is TRBV7-8 and J usage is TRBJ2-1; 13 nucleotides line up with TRBD2. Losses at the gene ends were 4 bases for V and 7 bases for J; bases not matched to a gene: 4. From germline, CDR1 is SGHVS and CDR2 FQNEAQ. This CDR3 spans 15 amino acids.

The rearrangement uses TRBV12-5 and TRBJ1-5, with TRBD1 identical over 7 bases. The CDR3 sequence is 17 residues long. CDR1 is LGHNT and CDR2 is FRNRAP in the germline V gene. V gave up 1 base and J gave up 4 bases; unmatched junction bases: 10. CDR3: CASGLDLTGKINQPQHF. Here the CDR3 DNA reads TGTGCTAGTGGTTTGGATTTGACAGGGAAAATTAATCAGCCCCAGCATTTT.

The V and J genes are TRBV11-2 and TRBJ1-3, with 9 bases lining up with TRBD1. V shed 5 bases, J shed 2 bases, and the junction held 4 bases outside the gene matches. The CDR3 contains 15 residues. CDR1 and CDR2 (germline): SGHAT, FQNNGV. The CDR3 sequence is CASSPGTGPGNTIYF. The DNA of the CDR3 is TGTGCCAGCAGCCCCGGGACAGGGCCTGGAAACACCATATATTTT.

The chain employs TRBV11-2 and TRBJ2-1, with D unclear. Trimming took off 0 bases at V and 7 bases at J, with 16 bases between the two ends. CDR1 SGHAT and CDR2 FQNNGV come from the germline V gene. The CDR3 has 16 amino acids. This CDR3 is CASSLDAMRLANEQFF. The CDR3 DNA reads TGTGCCAGCAGCTTAGATGCTATGAGACTCGCGAATGAGCAGTTCTTC.

The genes are TRBV4-2 and TRBJ2-3; 10 bases fit TRBD2. J was trimmed by 0 bases and V by 2 bases; bases with no gene match: 8. The CDR3 is 18 amino acids. The germline CDR1 and CDR2 sequences are LGHNA and YNFKEQ. CDR3 nucleotides: TGTGCCAGCAGCCAACCCTTCATAGCGGGGGGTAGCACAGATACGCAGTATTTT. Protein product: CASSQPFIAGGSTDTQYF.

The chain combines TRBV21-1 with TRBJ1-5; whether TRBD1, the table's D call, matches the DNA was not checked. TRBV21-1 is a recognized pseudogene. The CDR3 covers 17 residues. The DNA of the CDR3 is TGTGCCAGCAGCAAAACCAAGGGGCGTCCGCCCGATCAGCCCCAGCATTTT. Translation gives CASSKTKGRPPDQPQHF.

This clone was counted a single time. This sequence joins TRBV5-4 and TRBJ2-3; tentatively, D is TRBD2 (5 bases). In germline, CDR1 is SGHNT, CDR2 YYREEE (reference sequence). With 3 bases removed from V and 2 bases from J, the gap between germline ends came to 13 bases. The CDR3 runs to 15 residues. The CDR3 bases are TGTGCCAGCAGCTCCAGCTCGGGAAACACAGATACGCAGTATTTT. Translated, it gives CASSSSSGNTDTQYF.

The genes are TRBV29-1 and TRBJ2-1; 11 positions agree with TRBD1. The V segment lost 7 bases and the J segment 5 bases; nucleotides outside the gene matches: 4. Germline-derived CDR1 and CDR2 are SQVTM and ANQGSEA. This CDR3 has 13 amino acids. CDR3 in amino acids: CSAGQGANNEQFF. The DNA of the CDR3 is TGCAGCGCCGGACAGGGGGCAAACAATGAGCAGTTCTTC.

The genes are TRBV6-1 and TRBJ1-5; possible D gene TRBD1, 6 bases. The CDR3 is made up of 15 amino acids. CDR1 and CDR2 from the germline V gene are MNHNS and SASEGT. Trimming took off 2 bases at V and 2 bases at J, with 10 bases between the two ends. The CDR3 region is CASSEQQGGNQPQHF. The DNA for the CDR3 is TGTGCCAGCAGTGAACAACAGGGAGGCAATCAGCCCCAGCATTTT.

The chain is built from TRBV28 and TRBJ2-1, with D possibly matching TRBD1 (5 bases). With 2 bases removed from V and 0 bases from J, the gap between germline ends came to 23 bases. CDR3 size: 20 residues. CDR1 is MDHEN and CDR2 is SYDVKM in the germline V gene. CDR3 residues: CASSLLPASTAFSSYNEQFF. In nucleotides, the CDR3 is TGTGCCAGCAGTTTACTACCCGCTTCGACAGCGTTTAGCTCCTACAATGAGCAGTTCTTC.

The rearrangement joins TRBV10-3 to TRBJ2-3; D perhaps matches TRBD1 (6 bases). V was clipped by 6 bases and J by 0 bases, with 13 bases between them. CDR1 is ENHRY, CDR2 SYGVKD, per germline. CDR3 length: 15 residues. The DNA for the CDR3 is TGTGCCATCAGCCGACAGGTTTCTAGCACAGATACGCAGTATTTT. Translated, it gives CAISRQVSSTDTQYF.

This clone was counted between two and nine times. The chain carries TRBV28 and TRBJ1-1; 7 positions match TRBD1. The V gene's germline CDR1 is MDHEN and CDR2 SYDVKM. CDR3 length equals 14 residues. The J segment lost 3 bases and the V segment lost 5 bases, leaving 6 bases of the junction unmatched. The CDR3 reads CASSIPTGDTEAFF. The DNA of the CDR3 is TGTGCCAGCAGTATACCTACAGGGGACACTGAAGCTTTCTTT.

This rearrangement joins TRBV5-1 to TRBJ1-2; D unresolved. The CDR3 has 13 amino acids. Germline-derived CDR1 and CDR2 are SGHRS and YFSETQ. Trimming took 3 bases from V and 4 from J, leaving 10 bases between them. The CDR3 DNA sequence: TGCGCCAGCAGCTCCGACGGGGTCTATGGCTACACCTTC. Amino acids: CASSSDGVYGYTF.

The J gene is TRBJ1-2, the V gene TRBV28, with 7 bases identical to TRBD1. V was clipped by 5 bases and J by 4 bases; unmatched bases: 7. This CDR3 is 14 amino acids long. Germline V gene lookup returns CDR1 MDHEN and CDR2 SYDVKM. The CDR3 loop reads CASSQVGQIYGYTF. The DNA of the CDR3 is TGTGCCAGCAGTCAAGTGGGACAGATCTATGGCTACACCTTC.

This sequence joins TRBV7-2 and TRBJ2-4, with D uncertain. CDR3 length equals 14 residues. In germline, CDR1 is SGHTA, CDR2 FQGNSA. V lost 10 bases and J lost 0, with 13 bases in between. CDR3 region: CATKQTLAKNIQYF. The CDR3 DNA sequence: TGTGCCACCAAACAGACCCTAGCCAAAAACATTCAGTACTTC.

This clone was picked up a small number of times. Different DNA sequences within this sample yield the same CDR3. The rearrangement uses TRBV10-1 and TRBJ2-2; no clear D gene. The CDR3 spans 13 residues. The V gene lost 4 bases and the J gene lost 4 bases, with 7 bases spanning the gap. The germline V gene encodes CDR1 WNHNN and CDR2 SYGVQD (reference sequence). CDR3 protein: CASSGSITGELFF. The CDR3 DNA sequence: TGCGCCAGCAGTGGGTCTATCACCGGGGAGCTGTTTTTT.

The rearrangement joins TRBV9 to TRBJ2-1; D is unresolved. V lost 4 bases and J lost 7, with 12 bases in between. This CDR3 region has 13 residues. The V gene's germline CDR1 is SGDLS and CDR2 YYNGEE. The CDR3 bases are TGTGCCAGCAGCTCCAATTTCCTAAATGAGCAGTTCTTC. It encodes CASSSNFLNEQFF.

The chain joins TRBV6-2 or TRBV6-3 to TRBJ2-7; 8 bases fit TRBD2. Germline V gene data show CDR1 as MNHEY and CDR2 as SVGEGT. This CDR3 has 13 amino acids. CDR3 region: CAGSYSLAGEQYV. The CDR3 nucleotides read TGTGCCGGCAGTTATTCTCTAGCGGGCGAGCAGTACGTC.

This rearrangement joins TRBV5-8 to TRBJ1-5; D gene unclear. The V gene's germline CDR1 is SGHTS and CDR2 YDEGEE. V was clipped by 2 bases and J by 5 bases, with 11 bases between them. The CDR3 covers 14 residues. The CDR3 loop is CASSFFSGDQPQHF. CDR3 bases: TGTGCCAGCAGCTTTTTTTCGGGAGATCAGCCCCAGCATTTT.

CDR3 sequence: CASSFREGDSPLHF. The CDR3 nucleotides are TGCGCCAGCAGCTTCAGAGAGGGGGATTCACCCCTCCACTTT. The V call is TRBV5-1, the J call TRBJ1-6, with D maybe TRBD1 (6 bases). Germline lookup yields CDR1 SGHRS and CDR2 YFSETQ. The CDR3 loop spans 14 amino acids. V gave up 2 bases and J gave up 8 bases, with 11 bases separating them.

This clone has just one count. This sequence joins TRBV29-1 and TRBJ2-7; 7 nucleotides align to TRBD1. The J segment lost 5 bases and the V segment lost 3 bases, leaving 7 bases of the junction unmatched. Germline CDR1 SQVTM, CDR2 ANQGSEA. The CDR3 spans 13 residues. For the CDR3, the DNA is TGCAGCGTTGATGGGCAGGGGGACCACGAGCAGTACTTC. Amino acid sequence: CSVDGQGDHEQYF.

This chain links TRBV6-2 or TRBV6-3 with TRBJ2-2; 10 bases match TRBD2. J gave up 6 bases and V 3 bases, and 4 bases lay outside the gene matches. The CDR3 length is 15 residues. Per germline, CDR1 MNHEY and CDR2 SVGEGT. CDR3 sequence reads: CASSYGAGGAGELFF. CDR3 nucleotides: TGTGCCAGCAGTTATGGAGCGGGGGGGGCCGGGGAGCTGTTTTTT.

This clone came up once. The chain couples TRBV10-2 to TRBJ2-7; D gene unclear. CDR3 length: 12 residues. V was shortened by 3 bases and J by 7 bases, with 10 bases between the two germline ends. Germline V lookup: CDR1 WSHSY, CDR2 SAAADI. The CDR3 sequence: CASSDSPQEQYF. The CDR3 DNA follows: TGCGCCAGCAGTGATTCCCCTCAGGAGCAGTACTTC.

The gene calls are TRBV19 and TRBJ1-2; D is perhaps TRBD1 (5 bases). V was shortened by 5 bases and J by 3 bases, with 13 bases between the two germline ends. Per germline, CDR1 LNHDA and CDR2 SQIVND (reference sequence). The CDR3 is 14 amino acids. CDR3 protein: CASSPTGDYYGYTF. CDR3 in DNA: TGTGCCAGTAGTCCTACAGGCGATTACTATGGCTACACCTTC.